This TCR beta chain was observed in a study of low-dose radiotherapy and immunotherapy resistance in tumors. The time point denotes: before trial treatment. At least ten counts were recorded for this clonotype. The CDR3 runs 21 residues. Alpha- and beta-chain coverage of first-strand cDNA came from TRAV- and TRBV-specific primers. With a constant-region primer and a V-primer adapter, TCRs were subjected to around 20 PCR cycles of amplification. TCRdb called the reads again in MiXCR, with one record for every CDR3 protein. The profile shows about 82,000 distinct CDR3 sequences, over 15% of them singletons.

The chain is built from TRBV1 and TRBJ2-6; the table's D call, TRBD1, has no DNA check behind it. TRBV1 is a known pseudogene. The origin of this receptor is a male donor with prostate cancer. The input for sequencing was PBMCs, taken before treatment. CDR3 region: CASSQVFPRDKLSSGANVLTF. The CDR3 DNA reads TGCGCCAGCAGCCAAGTGTTTCCCCGCGACAAATTATCGTCTGGGGCCAACGTCCTGACTTTC.